This entry is about one T cell receptor (beta chain). Its antigen is currently unknown. The CDR3 covers 18 residues. CDR1 and CDR2 from the germline V gene are SGHDN and FVKESK. One entry per CDR3 protein, without DNA, is what TCRdb gives after re-calling the 5' RACE reads. Its clone listing holds roughly 150,000 distinct CDR3 sequences. This record comes from a study of T cells expressing NK-cell markers. Study at large: It was sorted CD3+CD56-NKG2C+, CD3+CD56+NKG2C- and CD3+CD56+NKG2C+ T cells that provided the TCR beta repertoires. Out of eight donors sequenced, seven tested HCMV-seropositive and the remaining one seronegative. Study-wide results and caveats: Researchers report these clonotypes also headed the CD3+CD56-NKG2C+ fraction in a handful of donors.

This clonotype was sampled from a man aged 18 to 69 in good health. The chain combines TRBV14 with TRBJ2-3; no DNA is available, so the TRBD2 call from TCRdb remains unchecked. Sequencing was done on a sample of blood T cells: a sorted CD56 or NKG2C T cell subset, CD4+ or CD8+ T cells, or bulk PBMC T cells (not recorded which). The CDR3 region is CASSRTSGGLRGTDTQYF. Using reference TRBV14 and TRBJ2-3 for the parts outside the CDR3, the full variable domain is EAGVTQFPSHSVIEKGQTVTLRCDPISGHDNLYWYRRVMGKEIKFLLHFVKESKQDESGMPNNRFLAERTGGTYSTLKVQPAELEDSGVYFCASSRTSGGLRGTDTQYFGPGTRLTVL.